This T cell receptor beta chain appears in the sequencing data of a study of blood T cells in healthy people across ages. Primers used in a second PCR of roughly 6 to 12 cycles were a sample-barcoded 5' primer and a J-beta primer mix. TCRdb independently ran MiXCR on the 5' RACE reads; one entry per CDR3 protein. The sample shows about 640,000 distinct CDR3 sequences, 58% of them seen only once. Study results and limitations: In long-lived donors, naive CD4+ cell counts and diversity exceeded those of aged donors.

With regard to this clonotype: Its antigen is not identified.

The CDR3 spans 15 residues. Germline V lookup: CDR1 LNHNV, CDR2 YYDKDF (reference sequence). After removal of 9 bases from V and 11 bases from J, the junction contained 19 bases not matched to a gene. The clonotype originates from a man in his 60s in good health. Sequences were obtained from blood. The gene calls are TRBV15 and TRBJ2-5, with 9 bases lining up with TRBD2. DNA of the CDR3: TGTGCCACTCCGGAGCGGGGGGCCTTATACAATGAGCAGTACTTC. Translating gives CATPERGALYNEQYF.